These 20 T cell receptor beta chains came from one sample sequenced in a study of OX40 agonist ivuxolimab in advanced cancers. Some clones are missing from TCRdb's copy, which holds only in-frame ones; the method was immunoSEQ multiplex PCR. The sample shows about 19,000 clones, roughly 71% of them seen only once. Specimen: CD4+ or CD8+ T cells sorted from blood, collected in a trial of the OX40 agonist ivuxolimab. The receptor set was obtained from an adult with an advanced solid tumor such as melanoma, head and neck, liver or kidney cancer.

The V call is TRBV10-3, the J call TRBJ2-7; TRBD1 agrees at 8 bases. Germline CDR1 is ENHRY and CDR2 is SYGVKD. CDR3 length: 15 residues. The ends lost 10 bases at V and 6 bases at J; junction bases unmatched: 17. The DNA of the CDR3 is TGTGCCACTTTACGCGTACAGGGGGAGCAAGTCGAGCAGTACTTC. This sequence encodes CATLRVQGEQVEQYF.

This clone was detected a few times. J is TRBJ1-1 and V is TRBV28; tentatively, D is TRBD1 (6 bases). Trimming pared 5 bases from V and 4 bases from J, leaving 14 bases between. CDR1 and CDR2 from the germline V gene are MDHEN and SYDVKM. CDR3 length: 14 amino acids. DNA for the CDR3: TGTGCCAGCAGTCCTTTAGGAGGGGGCACTGAAGCTTTCTTT. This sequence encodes CASSPLGGGTEAFF.

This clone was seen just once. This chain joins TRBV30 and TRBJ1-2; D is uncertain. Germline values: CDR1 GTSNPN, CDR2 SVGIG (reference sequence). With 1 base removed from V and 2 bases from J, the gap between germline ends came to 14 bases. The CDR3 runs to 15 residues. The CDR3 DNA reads TGTGCCTGGAGTGATTACGCAGGTCCAAACTATGGCTACACCTTC. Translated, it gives CAWSDYAGPNYGYTF.

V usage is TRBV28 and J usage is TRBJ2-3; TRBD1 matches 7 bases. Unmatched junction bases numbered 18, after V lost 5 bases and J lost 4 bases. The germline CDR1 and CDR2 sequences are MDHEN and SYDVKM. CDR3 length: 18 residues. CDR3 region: CASSLPQLTGADADTQYF. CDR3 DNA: TGTGCCAGCAGTCTTCCTCAACTAACAGGGGCCGATGCAGATACGCAGTATTTT. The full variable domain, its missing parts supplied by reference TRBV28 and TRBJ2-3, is DVKVTQSSRYLVKRTGEKVFLECVQDMDHENMFWYRQDPGLGLRLIYFSYDVKMKEKGDIPEGYSVSREKKERFSLILESASTNQTSMYLCASSLPQLTGADADTQYFGPGTRLTVL.

The CDR3 loop reads CASSPTRDRGNQPQHF. DNA for the CDR3: TGTGCCAGCTCACCCACCCGAGACAGGGGGAATCAGCCCCAGCATTTT. The chain has TRBV18 and TRBJ1-5; 9 bases align to TRBD1. Trimming removed 3 bases from V and 4 bases from J; junction bases left unmatched: 7. CDR3 length: 16 residues. The germline V gene encodes CDR1 KGHSH and CDR2 LQKENI.

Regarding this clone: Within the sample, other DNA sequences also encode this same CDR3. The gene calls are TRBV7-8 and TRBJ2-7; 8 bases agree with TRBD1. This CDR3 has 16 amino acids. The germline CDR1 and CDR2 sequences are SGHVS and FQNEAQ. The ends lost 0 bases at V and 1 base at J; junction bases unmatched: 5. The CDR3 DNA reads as TGTGCCAGCAGCTTAGCCGGGACAGGAGGATCCTACGAGCAGTACTTC. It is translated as CASSLAGTGGSYEQYF.

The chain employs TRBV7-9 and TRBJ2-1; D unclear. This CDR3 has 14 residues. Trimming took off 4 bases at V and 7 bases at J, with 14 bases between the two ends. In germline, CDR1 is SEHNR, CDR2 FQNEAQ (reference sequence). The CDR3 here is CASSSYLWANEQFF. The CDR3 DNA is TGTGCCAGCAGCTCCTACCTGTGGGCTAATGAGCAGTTCTTC.

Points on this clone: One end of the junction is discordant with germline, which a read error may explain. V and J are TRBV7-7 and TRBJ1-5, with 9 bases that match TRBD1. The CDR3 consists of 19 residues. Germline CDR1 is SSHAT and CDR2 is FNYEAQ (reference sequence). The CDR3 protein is CASSPRDRDSLVGNQPQHF. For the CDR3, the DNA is TGTGCTAGCAGCCCACGGGACAGGGACTCACTCGTCGGCAATCAGCCCCAGCATTTT.

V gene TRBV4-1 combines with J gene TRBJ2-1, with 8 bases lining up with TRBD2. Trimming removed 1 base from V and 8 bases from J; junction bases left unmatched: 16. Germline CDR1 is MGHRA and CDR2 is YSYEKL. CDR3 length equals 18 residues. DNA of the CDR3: TGCGCCAGCAGCCAAGGACCCGCCTGGGCGGGAGGATCAGATGAGCAGTTCTTC. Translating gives CASSQGPAWAGGSDEQFF.

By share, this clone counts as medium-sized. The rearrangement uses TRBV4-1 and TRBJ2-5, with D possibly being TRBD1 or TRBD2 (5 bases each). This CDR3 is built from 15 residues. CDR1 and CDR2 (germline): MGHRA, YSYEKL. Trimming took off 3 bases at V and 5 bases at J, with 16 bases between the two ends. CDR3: CASSHDPGPEETQYF. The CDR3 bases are TGCGCCAGCAGCCACGACCCGGGACCCGAGGAGACCCAGTACTTC.

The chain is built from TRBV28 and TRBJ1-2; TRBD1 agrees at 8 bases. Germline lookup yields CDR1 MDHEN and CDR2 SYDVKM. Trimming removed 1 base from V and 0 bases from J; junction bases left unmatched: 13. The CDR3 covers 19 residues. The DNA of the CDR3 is TGTGCCAGCAGTTTATTGCTAGGACAGGGTACGTCAGCTAACTATGGCTACACCTTC. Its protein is CASSLLLGQGTSANYGYTF.

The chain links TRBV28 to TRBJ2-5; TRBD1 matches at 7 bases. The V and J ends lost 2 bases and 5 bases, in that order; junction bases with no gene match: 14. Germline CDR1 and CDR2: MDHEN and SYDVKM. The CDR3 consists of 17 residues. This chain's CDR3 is CASSLTPGDRVRETQYF. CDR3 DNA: TGTGCCAGCAGTTTAACACCCGGAGACAGGGTGAGGGAGACCCAGTACTTC.

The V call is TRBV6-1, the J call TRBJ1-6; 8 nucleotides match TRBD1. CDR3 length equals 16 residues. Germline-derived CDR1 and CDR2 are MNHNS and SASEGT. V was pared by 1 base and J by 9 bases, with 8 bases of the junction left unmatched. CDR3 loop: CASSEGISGGPSPLHF. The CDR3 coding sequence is TGTGCCAGCAGTGAAGGTATATCAGGGGGCCCTTCACCCCTCCACTTT.

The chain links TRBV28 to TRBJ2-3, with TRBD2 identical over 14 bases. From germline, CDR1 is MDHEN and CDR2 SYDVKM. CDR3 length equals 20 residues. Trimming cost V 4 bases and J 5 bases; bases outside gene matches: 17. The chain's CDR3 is CASSSPTAAGTSGSLDTQYF. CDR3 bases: TGTGCCAGCAGTTCCCCCACAGCAGCCGGGACTAGCGGGAGTTTAGATACGCAGTATTTT. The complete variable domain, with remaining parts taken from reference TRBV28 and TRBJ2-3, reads DVKVTQSSRYLVKRTGEKVFLECVQDMDHENMFWYRQDPGLGLRLIYFSYDVKMKEKGDIPEGYSVSREKKERFSLILESASTNQTSMYLCASSSPTAAGTSGSLDTQYFGPGTRLTVL.

This chain's CDR3 is CASSLGGGQGNYGYTF. The DNA of the CDR3 is TGTGCCAGCAGCTTGGGGGGTGGACAGGGGAACTATGGCTACACCTTC. The chain combines TRBV7-2 with TRBJ1-2; 9 bases fit TRBD1. The CDR3 is 16 residues long. The germline V gene encodes CDR1 SGHTA and CDR2 FQGNSA. Trimming at V came to 3 bases and at J to 2 bases, leaving 7 bases not matched to a gene.

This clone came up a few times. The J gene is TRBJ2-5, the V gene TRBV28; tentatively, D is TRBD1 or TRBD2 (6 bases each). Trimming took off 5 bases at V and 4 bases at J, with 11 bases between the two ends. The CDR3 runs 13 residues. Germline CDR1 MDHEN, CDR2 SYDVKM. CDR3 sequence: CASSLEGGETQYF. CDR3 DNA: TGTGCCAGCAGTCTGGAGGGGGGAGAGACCCAGTACTTC.

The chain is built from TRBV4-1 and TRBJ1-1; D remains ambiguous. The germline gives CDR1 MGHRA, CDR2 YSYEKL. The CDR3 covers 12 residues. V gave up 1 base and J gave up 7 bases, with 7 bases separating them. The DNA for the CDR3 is TGCGCCAGCAGCCAAGCCGGAAATGAAGCTTTCTTT. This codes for CASSQAGNEAFF.

CDR3 coding DNA: TGTGCCAGCAGTTATCAGGGGGTATATGAAAAACTGTTTTTT. Protein sequence: CASSYQGVYEKLFF. The gene calls are TRBV6-5 and TRBJ1-4; 7 bases map to TRBD1. The trim removed 3 bases at V and 6 bases at J, leaving 4 bases unmatched. Germline CDR1 is MNHEY and CDR2 is SVGAGI. The CDR3 spans 14 residues.

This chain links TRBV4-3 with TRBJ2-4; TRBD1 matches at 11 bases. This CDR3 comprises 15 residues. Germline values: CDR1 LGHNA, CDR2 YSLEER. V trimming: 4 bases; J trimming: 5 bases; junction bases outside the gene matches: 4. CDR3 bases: TGCGCCAGCAGCCCGCGGACAGGGGGCGAAAACATTCAGTACTTC. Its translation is CASSPRTGGENIQYF.

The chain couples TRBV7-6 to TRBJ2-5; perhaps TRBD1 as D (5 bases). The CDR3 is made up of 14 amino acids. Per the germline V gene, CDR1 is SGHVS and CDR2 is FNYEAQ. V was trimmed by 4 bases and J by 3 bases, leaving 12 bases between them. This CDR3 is CASSSRRGEETQYF. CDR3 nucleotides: TGTGCCAGCAGCTCCCGAAGGGGCGAAGAGACCCAGTACTTC.